What follows describes a single T cell receptor beta chain. Its antigen is unknown. The record originates from a study of persistence of HIV-infected CD4 T cells. Overlapping HIV-1 Gag 15-mer peptides at 0.85 to 1 ug per peptide per mL were used. Memory cells lacking CD40L and CD69 with high CD45RO were sorted. The immunoSEQ assay was version 4, run in survey mode. The repertoire was sequenced with immunoSEQ multiplex PCR; TCRdb's copy has only in-frame clones and lacks some. The sample carries some 37,000 clones, 82% recorded once. This CDR3 comprises 12 residues. The germline V gene encodes CDR1 SNHLY and CDR2 FYNNEI.

This TCR was sampled from an adult with HIV. The donor label of this sample is uncertain. This specimen consisted of cultured CD4+ T cells from PBMCs, obtained from a patient who received antiretroviral therapy. V gene TRBV2 combines with J gene TRBJ2-7; D gene ambiguous. In nucleotides, the CDR3 is TGTGCCAGCGGTGAGCAAACCTACGAGCAGTGCGTC. This translates into CASGEQTYEQCV.